These T cell receptor beta chains were read from a single sample in a study of T cell clonotyping in hematopoietic cell transplantation. Assay used: immunoSEQ multiplex PCR; TCRdb lists only in-frame clones, some missing. The table records more than 70,000 clones, about 96% of them present only once. Here the sequenced sample was peripheral blood mononuclear cells, taken before stem cell transplant. The receptors originated from a woman aged 50 to 65 with acute myeloid leukemia. Some clones in this sample may be carry-over from other donors' samples. Each CDR3 is given with its conserved first and last residue. Each record gives: J gene, clone size, V gene, D gene, CDR3 DNA, CDR3 protein. A D gene is named only where the DNA matches it firmly. Clone size is not always given. Where it is, it says once, few, many or a class for expanded clones.

j_gene: TRBJ2-1; abundance: once; v_gene: TRBV7-2; d_gene: TRBD2; CDR3nt: TGTGCCAGCAGCTTCCTAGCGGGAGCACGAAATGAGCAGTTCTTC; CDR3aa: CASSFLAGARNEQFF
j_gene: TRBJ1-1; abundance: .; v_gene: TRBV5-1; d_gene: .; CDR3nt: TGCGCCAGCAGCTTTCACGACAGTGAAGCTTTCTTT; CDR3aa: CASSFHDSEAFF
j_gene: TRBJ2-7; abundance: .; v_gene: TRBV7-8; d_gene: .; CDR3nt: TGTGCCAGCAGCCTCGACCGTCGCGAGCAGTACTTC; CDR3aa: CASSLDRREQYF
j_gene: TRBJ2-3; abundance: .; v_gene: TRBV25-1; d_gene: TRBD1; CDR3nt: TGTGCCAGCAGTGCAACGACAGGGCTAGTTGATACGCAGTATTTT; CDR3aa: CASSATTGLVDTQYF
j_gene: TRBJ1-1; abundance: .; v_gene: TRBV10-3; d_gene: .; CDR3nt: TGTGCCATCAGTGAGTCCGACACTGAAGCTTTCTTT; CDR3aa: CAISESDTEAFF
j_gene: TRBJ2-5; abundance: .; v_gene: TRBV2; d_gene: .; CDR3nt: TGTGCCAGCAGTGAAATGGGAGCGGCTAGGGAGACCCAGTACTTC; CDR3aa: CASSEMGAARETQYF
j_gene: TRBJ1-6; abundance: .; v_gene: TRBV6-6; d_gene: .; CDR3nt: TGTGCCAGCAGTGGGCGGACAGTTTATAATTCACCCCTCCACTTT; CDR3aa: CASSGRTVYNSPLHF
j_gene: TRBJ1-2; abundance: once; v_gene: TRBV7-2; d_gene: TRBD1; CDR3nt: TGTGCCAGCAGCTCCCAGGGGGGCAACTATGGCTACACCTTC; CDR3aa: CASSSQGGNYGYTF
j_gene: TRBJ1-2; abundance: .; v_gene: TRBV28; d_gene: TRBD1; CDR3nt: TGTGCCAGCAGTTTCCCAACGGGACAGGGGGCGAAAGGCTACACCTTC; CDR3aa: CASSFPTGQGAKGYTF
j_gene: TRBJ1-1; abundance: .; v_gene: TRBV10-1; d_gene: TRBD1; CDR3nt: TGCGCCAGCAGTGACACAGGGGTCACTGAAGCTTTCTTT; CDR3aa: CASSDTGVTEAFF
j_gene: TRBJ1-1; abundance: once; v_gene: TRBV19; d_gene: .; CDR3nt: TGTGCCAGTAGTATTGGGGCCCGGAGAAAGATGAACACTGAAGCTTTCTTT; CDR3aa: CASSIGARRKMNTEAFF
j_gene: TRBJ2-7; abundance: .; v_gene: TRBV29-1; d_gene: .; CDR3nt: TGCAGCGGAGGAAAGGGGCCCCCCTACGAGCAGTACTTC; CDR3aa: CSGGKGPPYEQYF
j_gene: TRBJ2-2; abundance: once; v_gene: TRBV9; d_gene: TRBD2; CDR3nt: TGTGCCAGCAGCGGCGGACTAGCGGGCTTCACCGGGGAGCTGTTTTTT; CDR3aa: CASSGGLAGFTGELFF
j_gene: TRBJ2-7; abundance: .; v_gene: TRBV29-1; d_gene: .; CDR3nt: TGCAGCGTTGAAGAAGGAGAACTAGCTGGCGAGCAGTACTTC; CDR3aa: CSVEEGELAGEQYF
j_gene: TRBJ2-1; abundance: once; v_gene: TRBV11-3; d_gene: .; CDR3nt: TGTGCCAGCAGCCCTTCCTCAGCGGCCATCGGAAATGAGCAGTTCTTC; CDR3aa: CASSPSSAAIGNEQFF
j_gene: TRBJ1-1; abundance: few; v_gene: TRBV5-6; d_gene: .; CDR3nt: TGTGCCAGCAGCTTGGAGAGGCACCAAGCTTTCTTT; CDR3aa: CASSLERHQAFF
j_gene: TRBJ2-7; abundance: .; v_gene: TRBV11-3; d_gene: TRBD1; CDR3nt: TGTGCCAGCAGCTCCCCCGGGACAGGGATCCACGAGCAGTACTTC; CDR3aa: CASSSPGTGIHEQYF
j_gene: TRBJ1-2; abundance: .; v_gene: TRBV5-1; d_gene: .; CDR3nt: TGCGCCAGCAGCTCGGCCGGGGGACACTATGGCTACACCTTC; CDR3aa: CASSSAGGHYGYTF
j_gene: TRBJ1-2; abundance: .; v_gene: TRBV21-1; d_gene: .; CDR3nt: TGTGCCAGCAGCACTAGGACGGCCCCAGCTAACTATGGCTACACCTTC; CDR3aa: CASSTRTAPANYGYTF
j_gene: TRBJ1-4; abundance: .; v_gene: TRBV6-5; d_gene: .; CDR3nt: TGTGCCAGCAGTTCCTCGGGAGGAACTAATGAAAAACTGTTTTTT; CDR3aa: CASSSSGGTNEKLFF
j_gene: TRBJ2-2; abundance: .; v_gene: TRBV11-2; d_gene: .; CDR3nt: TGTGCCAGCAGCTTAGGGGACACCGGGGAGCTGTTTTTT; CDR3aa: CASSLGDTGELFF
j_gene: TRBJ2-2; abundance: .; v_gene: TRBV28; d_gene: TRBD2; CDR3nt: TGTGCCAGCAGTACACGGACTAGCGGGAGGGACGGGGAGCTGTTTTTT; CDR3aa: CASSTRTSGRDGELFF
j_gene: TRBJ1-6; abundance: .; v_gene: TRBV4-1; d_gene: .; CDR3nt: TGCGCCAGCAGCATTGGGAATTCACCCCTCCACTTT; CDR3aa: CASSIGNSPLHF
j_gene: TRBJ2-1; abundance: .; v_gene: TRBV9; d_gene: TRBD2; CDR3nt: TGTGCCAGCAGCGTTTCCTCTAGCGGGAGTGCTTCCTACAATGAGCAGTTCTTC; CDR3aa: CASSVSSSGSASYNEQFF
j_gene: TRBJ2-2; abundance: .; v_gene: TRBV6-1; d_gene: .; CDR3nt: TGTGCCAGCCGAACAGGGCCCACGAACACCGGGGAGCTGTTTTTT; CDR3aa: CASRTGPTNTGELFF
j_gene: TRBJ1-2; abundance: .; v_gene: TRBV5-1; d_gene: .; CDR3nt: TGCGCCAGCAGCTTGGGTAGCGGCTACACCTTC; CDR3aa: CASSLGSGYTF
j_gene: TRBJ2-3; abundance: once; v_gene: TRBV5-4; d_gene: .; CDR3nt: TGTGCCAGCAGCTTTAGAGTGGGAGCTGTAGATACGCAGTATTTT; CDR3aa: CASSFRVGAVDTQYF
j_gene: TRBJ1-4; abundance: .; v_gene: TRBV5-1; d_gene: .; CDR3nt: TGCGCCAGCAGCGTAAATGAGGGAGCTAATGAAAAACTGTTTTTT; CDR3aa: CASSVNEGANEKLFF
j_gene: TRBJ1-1; abundance: .; v_gene: TRBV15; d_gene: .; CDR3nt: TGTGCCACCAGCATCCCGTTGGTTGCTGAAGCTTTCTTT; CDR3aa: CATSIPLVAEAFF
j_gene: TRBJ2-7; abundance: .; v_gene: TRBV7-2; d_gene: .; CDR3nt: TGTGCCAGCAGCTTATCCCGGGACCCCAACTACGAGCAGTACTTC; CDR3aa: CASSLSRDPNYEQYF
j_gene: TRBJ1-5; abundance: .; v_gene: TRBV30; d_gene: .; CDR3nt: TGTGCCTGGAGTGTGGGGGCTGATCAGCCCCAGCATTTT; CDR3aa: CAWSVGADQPQHF
j_gene: TRBJ2-5; abundance: .; v_gene: TRBV7-9; d_gene: .; CDR3nt: TGTGCCAGCAGCTCCACTAGGGACCGCAAAGAGACCCAGTACTTC; CDR3aa: CASSSTRDRKETQYF
j_gene: TRBJ1-3; abundance: .; v_gene: TRBV25-1; d_gene: .; CDR3nt: TGTGCCAGCAGTGAAGCCGGGACCTCTGGAAACACCATATATTTT; CDR3aa: CASSEAGTSGNTIYF
j_gene: TRBJ1-6; abundance: .; v_gene: TRBV2; d_gene: .; CDR3nt: TGTGCCAGCAGTGTTTGGACTCTAAAATATAATTCACCCCTCCACTTT; CDR3aa: CASSVWTLKYNSPLHF
j_gene: TRBJ2-1; abundance: .; v_gene: TRBV6-4; d_gene: TRBD2; CDR3nt: TGTGCCAGCGGTCCTAGCGGGAGCTACAATGAGCAGTTCTTC; CDR3aa: CASGPSGSYNEQFF
j_gene: TRBJ1-1; abundance: .; v_gene: TRBV6-1; d_gene: .; CDR3nt: TGTGCCAGCTCCCCGCGGCTGAACACTGAAGCTTTCTTT; CDR3aa: CASSPRLNTEAFF
j_gene: TRBJ2-3; abundance: once; v_gene: TRBV28; d_gene: .; CDR3nt: TGTGCCAGCAGTTTAACGGGGTTCGGCACAGATACGCAGTATTTT; CDR3aa: CASSLTGFGTDTQYF
j_gene: TRBJ1-6; abundance: .; v_gene: TRBV11-2; d_gene: TRBD1; CDR3nt: TGTGCCAGCAGCGGACAGACAGGGCCTTCACCCCTCCACTTT; CDR3aa: CASSGQTGPSPLHF
j_gene: TRBJ1-5; abundance: once; v_gene: TRBV6-1; d_gene: .; CDR3nt: TGTGCCAGCAGTGAAGAAGGGGGAAGGGGTCAGCCCCAGCATTTT; CDR3aa: CASSEEGGRGQPQHF
j_gene: TRBJ1-2; abundance: .; v_gene: TRBV7-9; d_gene: .; CDR3nt: TGTGCCAGCACCAAGGGCGGGGGCTACACCTTC; CDR3aa: CASTKGGGYTF
j_gene: TRBJ1-5; abundance: .; v_gene: TRBV7-2; d_gene: .; CDR3nt: TGTGCCAGCAGCTTAATAGACTATCAGCCCCAGCATTTT; CDR3aa: CASSLIDYQPQHF
j_gene: TRBJ2-1; abundance: .; v_gene: TRBV9; d_gene: .; CDR3nt: TGTGCCAGCAGGCCCCTGGCGAGCAATGAGCAGTTCTTC; CDR3aa: CASRPLASNEQFF
j_gene: TRBJ2-7; abundance: once; v_gene: TRBV2; d_gene: .; CDR3nt: TGTGCCAGCAGTGAAGCTTTCGGAGCCTACGAGCAGTACTTC; CDR3aa: CASSEAFGAYEQYF
j_gene: TRBJ1-2; abundance: once; v_gene: TRBV30; d_gene: .; CDR3nt: TGTGCCTGGAGTCCCGTACAGGCCGGTTATGGCTACACCTTC; CDR3aa: CAWSPVQAGYGYTF
j_gene: TRBJ2-2; abundance: .; v_gene: TRBV2; d_gene: TRBD2; CDR3nt: TGTGCCAGCAGTTTAGCGGGAGGCACCGGGGAGCTGTTTTTT; CDR3aa: CASSLAGGTGELFF
j_gene: TRBJ1-1; abundance: .; v_gene: TRBV2; d_gene: .; CDR3nt: TGTGCCAGCAAACAGTACCTCAGTTTGGCTTTCTTT; CDR3aa: CASKQYLSLAFF
j_gene: TRBJ2-5; abundance: .; v_gene: TRBV7-9; d_gene: .; CDR3nt: TGTGCCAGCAGCTCGGAAGAGACCCAGTACTTC; CDR3aa: CASSSEETQYF
j_gene: TRBJ1-2; abundance: .; v_gene: TRBV10-3; d_gene: .; CDR3nt: TGTGCCATCAGTGAGGGGGGGGAGGCAGATGGCTACACCTTC; CDR3aa: CAISEGGEADGYTF
j_gene: TRBJ1-2; abundance: .; v_gene: TRBV9; d_gene: TRBD1; CDR3nt: TGTGCCAGCAGCGGTACACGGGACAGGGGGCTCTATGGCTACACCTTC; CDR3aa: CASSGTRDRGLYGYTF
j_gene: TRBJ2-1; abundance: few; v_gene: TRBV2; d_gene: .; CDR3nt: TGTGCCAGCAGCGGGTTAGAGCAGTTCTTC; CDR3aa: CASSGLEQFF
j_gene: TRBJ2-7; abundance: .; v_gene: TRBV7-2; d_gene: TRBD1; CDR3nt: TGTGCCAGCAGCTTAGTAGGGGGCCCGGTCTACGAGCAGTACTTC; CDR3aa: CASSLVGGPVYEQYF
j_gene: TRBJ2-2; abundance: .; v_gene: TRBV7-9; d_gene: TRBD1; CDR3nt: TGTGCCAGCGCATCTCGACAGGGTGGGTCCGGGGAGCTGTTTTTT; CDR3aa: CASASRQGGSGELFF
j_gene: TRBJ1-1; abundance: .; v_gene: TRBV19; d_gene: .; CDR3nt: TGTGCCAGTAGAACATACACTGAAGCTTTCTTT; CDR3aa: CASRTYTEAFF
j_gene: TRBJ1-2; abundance: .; v_gene: TRBV6-5; d_gene: TRBD1; CDR3nt: TGTGCCAGCAGTCAGGACAGGAGTGGCTACACCTTC; CDR3aa: CASSQDRSGYTF
j_gene: TRBJ1-2; abundance: .; v_gene: TRBV21-1; d_gene: .; CDR3nt: TGTGCCACCGGCGACAGAATCTATGGCTACACCTTC; CDR3aa: CATGDRIYGYTF